This T cell receptor (beta chain) was observed in a study of CD8 T cells in ankylosing spondylitis. The CDR3 consists of 13 residues. V lost 0 bases to trimming and J lost 12 bases; unmatched junction nucleotides: 8. The germline V gene encodes CDR1 DFQATT and CDR2 SNEGSKA (reference sequence). Via MiXCR, TCRdb re-called the 5' RACE reads, giving one row per CDR3 protein. The table lists under 550,000 distinct CDR3 sequences, approximately 26% of them singletons. This clonotype was observed a few times. Its target is not known. Study-wide points: Several highly homologous variants formed a TCR beta motif that appeared characteristic of ankylosing spondylitis blood.

The gene calls are TRBV20-1 and TRBJ2-1; the match to TRBD2 covers 7 bases. The source of this sequence is a male donor with ankylosing spondylitis. Input material: blood, either unsorted or a sorted T cell fraction (not recorded which). As DNA, the CDR3 is TGCAGTGCTAGAGAGCGTGGCGGGAGCGGGCAGTTCTTC. Its translation is CSARERGGSGQFF.